This entry lists 13 T cell receptor beta chains sequenced from one sample in a study of cytomegalovirus exposure and HLA in healthy donors. With 60 Vbeta and 13 Jbeta primers, the PCR was carried out. Produced via immunoSEQ multiplex PCR; TCRdb's table is partial and in-frame only. The listing records roughly 50,000 clones. Sequencing input: PBMCs. These receptors all stem from a female donor in good health and CMV-seronegative.

The V call is TRBV7-2, the J call TRBJ1-5; D call uncertain. The CDR3 consists of 13 residues. The V and J ends lost 1 base and 7 bases respectively, with 8 bases between them. Germline values: CDR1 SGHTA, CDR2 FQGNSA. CDR3 coding DNA: TGTGCCAGCAGCTTAGGGAGTCGCCAGCCCCAGCATTTT. Its translation: CASSLGSRQPQHF.

The chain couples TRBV7-9 to TRBJ1-1; D unclear. This CDR3 is 13 amino acids long. Trimming removed 5 bases from V and 4 bases from J, with 11 bases in between. CDR1 is SEHNR and CDR2 is FQNEAQ in the germline V gene (reference sequence). CDR3: CASSHLSATEAFF. CDR3 in DNA: TGTGCCAGCAGCCATCTCAGTGCCACTGAAGCTTTCTTT.

For this clone: Other DNA sequences in this sample translate to the same CDR3. The CDR3 DNA reads as TGTGCCTGGAGTGCGGGAACCTATGGCTACACCTTC. It is translated as CAWSAGTYGYTF. The chain links TRBV30 to TRBJ1-2; D gene ambiguous. Trimming removed 1 base at V and 4 bases at J, with 7 bases between. Germline CDR1 is GTSNPN and CDR2 is SVGIG (reference sequence). CDR3 length: 12 amino acids.

The chain combines TRBV27 with TRBJ2-5; tentative D call: TRBD1 (6 bases). The CDR3 totals 14 residues. Germline V gene data show CDR1 as MNHEY and CDR2 as SMNVEV (reference sequence). V lost 2 bases and J 5 bases, leaving 12 bases between the germline ends. The chain's CDR3 is CASSLRWGLETQYF. DNA of the CDR3: TGTGCCAGCAGTTTAAGGTGGGGGCTCGAGACCCAGTACTTC.

The chain employs TRBV29-1 and TRBJ1-2, with no clear D. V was clipped by 0 bases and J by 2 bases, with 16 bases between them. This CDR3 is 16 amino acids long. Germline V gene lookup returns CDR1 SQVTM and CDR2 ANQGSEA. Here the CDR3 reads CSVEDWRGLSNYGYTF. DNA for the CDR3: TGCAGCGTTGAAGATTGGCGTGGACTCTCAAACTATGGCTACACCTTC.

The V and J genes are TRBV18 and TRBJ2-7, with D perhaps TRBD2 (5 bases). Germline values: CDR1 KGHSH, CDR2 LQKENI. Trimming removed 4 bases from V and 9 bases from J, with 16 bases in between. This CDR3 has 13 amino acids. CDR3 in amino acids: CASSLSGNGPQYF. CDR3 in DNA: TGTGCCAGCTCACTTTCCGGGAACGGCCCGCAGTACTTC.

The chain has TRBV15 and TRBJ2-5; D ambiguous. Trimming took off 1 base at V and 2 bases at J, with 11 bases between the two ends. Germline V gives CDR1 LNHNV, CDR2 YYDKDF (reference sequence). This CDR3 spans 15 amino acids. The CDR3 sequence: CATSRGLDTQETQYF. CDR3 nucleotides: TGTGCCACCAGCAGAGGTTTAGACACTCAAGAGACCCAGTACTTC.

As DNA, the CDR3 is TGTGCCATCAGTGAGTTTGGGACAGGGGGATACGAGCAGTACTTC. Protein product: CAISEFGTGGYEQYF. The genes are TRBV10-3 and TRBJ2-7, with 11 nucleotides matching TRBD1. The CDR3 length is 15 residues. CDR1 and CDR2 (germline): ENHRY, SYGVKD. The V gene end was trimmed by 1 base and the J gene end by 4 bases; junction bases not matched to a gene: 3.

J is TRBJ1-3 and V is TRBV30; D is possibly TRBD1 (5 bases). V was trimmed by 2 bases and J by 4 bases, leaving 12 bases between them. The CDR3 runs 14 residues. Germline CDR1 is GTSNPN and CDR2 is SVGIG (reference sequence). CDR3 sequence reads: CAWSTNRGGNTIYF. The CDR3 nucleotides are TGTGCCTGGAGTACAAATCGGGGGGGAAACACCATATATTTT. Using reference TRBV30 and TRBJ1-3 for the parts outside the CDR3, the full variable domain is SQTIHQWPATLVQPVGSPLSLECTVEGTSNPNLYWYRQAAGRGLQLLFYSVGIGQISSEVPQNLSASRPQDRQFILSSKKLLLSDSGFYLCAWSTNRGGNTIYFGEGSWLTVV.

This chain links TRBV2 with TRBJ2-7, with TRBD1 matching over 8 bases. Germline V gene lookup returns CDR1 SNHLY and CDR2 FYNNEI. The length of the CDR3 is 15 residues. Trimming took 4 bases from V and 4 from J; bases not matched to a gene: 9. CDR3 loop: CASSVGLTGVYEQYF. The DNA of the CDR3 is TGTGCCAGCAGTGTTGGGTTGACAGGGGTATACGAGCAGTACTTC.

J is TRBJ1-1 and V is TRBV29-1; possibly TRBD1 for D (5 bases). V lost 6 bases to trimming and J lost 1 base, with 24 bases between them. The CDR3 has 17 amino acids. Germline loops: CDR1 SQVTM, CDR2 ANQGSEA. The CDR3 is CSVVRWGDYTGNTEAFF. The CDR3, as DNA: TGCAGCGTCGTGAGATGGGGTGATTATACAGGGAACACTGAAGCTTTCTTT.

The gene calls are TRBV6-1 and TRBJ1-1; D is unclear. Germline loops: CDR1 MNHNS, CDR2 SASEGT. V gave up 6 bases and J gave up 8 bases, with 16 bases separating them. The CDR3 runs to 13 residues. Here the CDR3 reads CASRETGRGEAFF. The CDR3 DNA reads TGTGCCAGCAGAGAGACCGGGCGGGGAGAAGCTTTCTTT.

J is TRBJ2-3 and V is TRBV18; 11 bases align to TRBD2. CDR3 length: 17 amino acids. J gave up 2 bases and V 4 bases, and 8 bases lay outside the gene matches. Germline lookup yields CDR1 KGHSH and CDR2 LQKENI. CDR3 coding DNA: TGTGCCAGCTCACAACCACTAGCGGGAGTCCCCACAGATACGCAGTATTTT. This encodes CASSQPLAGVPTDTQYF.